This paragraph reports one TCR beta chain. The antigen remains undetermined. This sample stems from a study of shared clonotypes between healthy human individuals. The CDR3 runs to 16 residues. Germline V gene lookup returns CDR1 SGHNT and CDR2 YYREEE (reference sequence). V was cut by 6 bases and J by 6 bases, with 22 bases left in between. Points from the study as a whole: Clonotype sharing among the donors was expected to vary with sequencing depth.

The method was immunoSEQ multiplex PCR; TCRdb's version includes in-frame clones alone and lacks a portion of them. The table lists around 2.3 million clones, about 94% of them singletons. The sequenced sample was naive CD4+ T cells sorted from blood. Subset described: CD45RA+ positively selected. This chain links TRBV5-4 with TRBJ2-1; D is perhaps TRBD1 (6 bases). The clonotype was recovered from a man younger than 35 in good health. The CDR3 DNA sequence: TGTGCCAGCACCACAACCGGCCACAGGGTGTCCAATGAGCAGTTCTTC. Translating it yields CASTTTGHRVSNEQFF.